This entry lists 21 T cell receptor beta chains sequenced from one sample in a study of control samples from healthy donors and cancer patients. Here immunoSEQ multiplex PCR was the method, and the copy in TCRdb shows in-frame clones only, minus some. The sample has around 230,000 clones; roughly 94% are singletons. Sequenced material: blood. These receptors originate from a man in his forties or fifties in good health.

This clone has only a few counts. The V call is TRBV19, the J call TRBJ1-4; maybe TRBD1 (5 bases). V gave up 5 bases and J gave up 2 bases, with 12 bases separating them. This CDR3 has 15 residues. From germline, CDR1 is LNHDA and CDR2 SQIVND (reference sequence). The CDR3 loop reads CASSAQRGTNEKLFF. CDR3 coding DNA: TGTGCCAGTAGTGCGCAAAGGGGCACTAATGAAAAACTGTTTTTT. Complete variable domain (other parts from reference TRBV19 and TRBJ1-4): DGGITQSPKYLFRKEGQNVTLSCEQNLNHDAMYWYRQDPGQGLRLIYYSQIVNDFQKGDIAEGYSVSREKKESFPLTVTSAQKNPTAFYLCASSAQRGTNEKLFFGSGTQLSVL.

A word on this clone: Other nucleotide sequences from this sample produce the same CDR3. The gene calls are TRBV5-1 and TRBJ2-2; no definite D call. This CDR3 is built from 14 residues. Trimming left V 0 bases short and J 4 bases short, with 7 bases between. Germline loops: CDR1 SGHRS, CDR2 YFSETQ. The CDR3 bases are TGCGCCAGCAGCTTGGAGGGTTCCACCGGGGAGCTGTTTTTT. Its translation: CASSLEGSTGELFF.

J is TRBJ1-5 and V is TRBV27; D is perhaps TRBD1 (5 bases). Germline CDR1 reads MNHEY; CDR2 reads SMNVEV (reference sequence). The length of the CDR3 is 14 residues. Trimming took 2 bases from V and 3 from J, leaving 8 bases between them. The CDR3 region is CASSLNRNNQPQHF. The CDR3 nucleotides read TGTGCCAGCAGTTTAAACAGGAACAATCAGCCCCAGCATTTT.

This clone was seen a single time. CDR3 bases: TGTGCCAGCTCAGGATCTCAGCGCGAGCAGTACTTC. It specifies CASSGSQREQYF. The chain employs TRBV18 and TRBJ2-7; D is unclear. The germline CDR1 and CDR2 sequences are KGHSH and LQKENI. The CDR3 runs to 12 residues. Trimming left V 5 bases short and J 6 bases short, with 11 bases between.

V usage is TRBV6-6 and J usage is TRBJ1-2, with 7 bases lining up with TRBD1. CDR3 size: 14 residues. Trimming at V came to 8 bases and at J to 5 bases, leaving 11 bases not matched to a gene. Germline CDR1 reads MNHNY; CDR2 reads SVGAGI (reference sequence). CDR3 in amino acids: CASGLTGEQYGYTF. CDR3 sequence (DNA): TGTGCCAGCGGGCTCACAGGGGAACAATATGGCTACACCTTC.

V and J are TRBV7-2 and TRBJ1-3, with unresolved D. The CDR3 runs 14 residues. The germline V gene encodes CDR1 SGHTA and CDR2 FQGNSA. Trimming removed 8 bases from V and 1 base from J, with 12 bases in between. The CDR3 DNA reads as TGTGCCAGCTTTCAGCGGGAGTCTGGAAACACCATATATTTT. Its translation is CASFQRESGNTIYF.

This clone was detected once. The rearrangement joins TRBV19 to TRBJ2-4; 8 bases are a match to TRBD1. With 5 bases clipped from V and 8 bases from J, the junction kept 5 bases outside the gene matches. The CDR3 is made up of 13 amino acids. CDR1 is LNHDA and CDR2 is SQIVND in the germline V gene (reference sequence). CDR3 in amino acids: CASSSRGRDIQYF. The CDR3 DNA reads as TGTGCCAGTAGTTCCAGGGGGCGAGACATTCAGTACTTC.

The CDR3 sequence is CASTLRDMSYEQYF. DNA of the CDR3: TGTGCCAGCACCCTCCGGGACATGTCCTACGAGCAGTACTTC. J is TRBJ2-7 and V is TRBV2; D may be TRBD1 (6 bases). Germline values: CDR1 SNHLY, CDR2 FYNNEI. V was trimmed by 7 bases and J by 1 base, leaving 14 bases between them. This CDR3 has 14 amino acids.

This chain uses TRBV3-1 (or the pseudogene TRBV3-2) with TRBJ2-1; 8 bases map to TRBD1. The CDR3 consists of 15 residues. J was trimmed by 4 bases and V by 5 bases; bases with no gene match: 7. Germline V lookup: CDR1 LGHDT, CDR2 YNNKEL (reference sequence). Here the CDR3 DNA reads TGTGCCAGCAGCTCAGGGGGCCACCCATACAATGAGCAGTTCTTC. It is translated as CASSSGGHPYNEQFF.

This chain connects TRBV28 to TRBJ1-5; 9 bases line up with TRBD1. Germline trimming cut 3 bases from V and 6 bases from J; bases unmatched to any gene: 3. From germline, CDR1 is MDHEN and CDR2 SYDVKM. The CDR3 is made up of 14 amino acids. CDR3 protein: CASSFTGGGQPQHF. In DNA form, the CDR3 reads TGTGCCAGCAGTTTTACAGGGGGCGGTCAGCCCCAGCATTTT. Together with reference TRBV28 and TRBJ1-5, the CDR3 gives the full variable domain: DVKVTQSSRYLVKRTGEKVFLECVQDMDHENMFWYRQDPGLGLRLIYFSYDVKMKEKGDIPEGYSVSREKKERFSLILESASTNQTSMYLCASSFTGGGQPQHFGDGTRLSIL.

The chain couples TRBV30 to TRBJ1-1; D ambiguous. This CDR3 has 14 amino acids. Trimming stripped 4 bases from V and 3 bases from J, with 15 bases between. Germline CDR1 reads GTSNPN; CDR2 reads SVGIG (reference sequence). DNA for the CDR3: TGTGCCTGGACAAGGTTTAACGGGGACACTGAAGCTTTCTTT. Its protein product is CAWTRFNGDTEAFF.

The gene calls are TRBV27 and TRBJ2-3; TRBD1 agrees at 7 bases. The CDR3 extends over 16 amino acids. Per the germline V gene, CDR1 is MNHEY and CDR2 is SMNVEV (reference sequence). V lost 8 bases and J lost 2; bases outside the gene matches: 13. CDR3: CASGDSRRGPTDTQYF. The CDR3 nucleotides read TGTGCCAGCGGAGACAGCCGTAGGGGGCCCACAGATACGCAGTATTTT.

This clone is a singleton in its sample. The chain couples TRBV3-1 (or the pseudogene TRBV3-2) to TRBJ2-1; D is unclear. Trimming took off 2 bases at V and 5 bases at J, with 4 bases between the two ends. Germline-derived CDR1 and CDR2 are LGHDT and YNNKEL (reference sequence). The length of the CDR3 is 12 residues. This CDR3 reads CASSQTDNEQFF. The CDR3 DNA reads as TGTGCCAGCAGCCAAACCGACAATGAGCAGTTCTTC.

This clone is a singleton in its sample. The CDR3 loop reads CASSFGRQGNQPQHF. The CDR3 nucleotides are TGTGCCAGCAGTTTTGGTAGGCAGGGCAATCAGCCCCAGCATTTT. The chain joins TRBV27 to TRBJ1-5; D not certain. The V gene's germline CDR1 is MNHEY and CDR2 SMNVEV (reference sequence). V was clipped by 3 bases and J by 2 bases, with 11 bases between them. The CDR3 runs to 15 residues.

This chain links TRBV2 with TRBJ1-4; 7 bases map to TRBD1. The CDR3 extends over 15 amino acids. V was pared by 2 bases and J by 5 bases, with 5 bases of the junction left unmatched. CDR1 and CDR2 (germline): SNHLY, FYNNEI. DNA for the CDR3: TGTGCCAGCAGTGAACAACAGGGGCTCAATGAAAAACTGTTTTTT. Its translation: CASSEQQGLNEKLFF.

The chain recombines TRBV14 with TRBJ2-5, with a weak D call TRBD1 (5 bases). The J call could be wrong; TRBJ2-7 is a better fit for the DNA end. CDR1 and CDR2 from the germline V gene are SGHDN and FVKESK. The length of the CDR3 is 15 residues. The CDR3 protein is CASSLQAWGPYEQYF. The CDR3 DNA sequence: TGTGCCAGCAGCCTCCAGGCCTGGGGCCCCTACGAGCAGTACTTC.

This clone occurred a few times. V gene TRBV5-1 combines with J gene TRBJ1-1; 7 bases line up with TRBD1. Germline V gene data show CDR1 as SGHRS and CDR2 as YFSETQ. The CDR3 consists of 15 residues. V dropped 0 bases and J dropped 0; count of bases not matched to a gene: 2. As DNA, the CDR3 is TGCGCCAGCAGCTTGGGGGACAGTCTGAACACTGAAGCTTTCTTT. Translated, it gives CASSLGDSLNTEAFF.

V and J are TRBV27 and TRBJ2-7, with D possibly TRBD1 on 6 matching bases. Germline CDR1 is MNHEY and CDR2 is SMNVEV (reference sequence). Trimming removed 5 bases at V and 4 bases at J, with 12 bases between. The CDR3 runs to 13 residues. CDR3 sequence reads: CASSTSGTYEQYV. The CDR3 bases are TGTGCCAGCAGTACGTCCGGGACATACGAGCAGTACGTC.

Of note for this clone: The identical CDR3 is also encoded by other nucleotide sequences in the sample. The chain combines TRBV7-9 with TRBJ1-2; 7 bases match TRBD1. There are 13 residues in the CDR3. The germline V gene encodes CDR1 SEHNR and CDR2 FQNEAQ (reference sequence). V shed 3 bases, J shed 2 bases, and the junction held 0 bases outside the gene matches. The CDR3 spells CASSLGQNYGYTF. The CDR3 nucleotides are TGTGCCAGCAGCTTGGGACAGAACTATGGCTACACCTTC.

A single count supports this clone. The chain is built from TRBV7-9 and TRBJ2-2; the match to TRBD1 covers 8 bases. CDR1 is SEHNR and CDR2 is FQNEAQ in the germline V gene (reference sequence). The CDR3 length is 15 residues. The ends lost 6 bases at V and 6 bases at J; junction bases unmatched: 9. CDR3 bases: TGTGCCAGCAGTCCCGCAGGGGGCTTTCCCGGGGAGCTGTTTTTT. Its protein product is CASSPAGGFPGELFF.

The J gene is TRBJ1-4, the V gene TRBV5-1; D gene unclear. This CDR3 comprises 15 residues. Germline CDR1 SGHRS, CDR2 YFSETQ. Trimming took off 0 bases at V and 0 bases at J, with 6 bases between the two ends. In nucleotides, the CDR3 is TGCGCCAGCAGCTTGGGGATAGCAACTAATGAAAAACTGTTTTTT. Translation: CASSLGIATNEKLFF.